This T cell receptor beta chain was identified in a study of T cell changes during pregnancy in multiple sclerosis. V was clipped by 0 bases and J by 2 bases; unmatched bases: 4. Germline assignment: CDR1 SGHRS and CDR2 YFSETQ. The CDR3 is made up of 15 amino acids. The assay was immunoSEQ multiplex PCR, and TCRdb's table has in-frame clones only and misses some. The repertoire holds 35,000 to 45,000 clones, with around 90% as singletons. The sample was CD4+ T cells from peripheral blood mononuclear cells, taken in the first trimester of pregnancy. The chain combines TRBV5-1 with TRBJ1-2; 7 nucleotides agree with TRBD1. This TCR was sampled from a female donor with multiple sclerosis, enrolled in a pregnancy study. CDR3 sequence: CASSLVAGQNYGYTF. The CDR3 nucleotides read TGCGCCAGCAGCTTGGTAGCGGGACAGAACTATGGCTACACCTTC.